These 29 T cell receptor beta chains were sequenced from one sample in a study of OX40 agonist ivuxolimab in advanced cancers. The assay was immunoSEQ multiplex PCR, and TCRdb's table has in-frame clones only and misses some. Among tens of thousands of clones listed, about 93% were seen once. The sample in question was CD4+ or CD8+ T cells sorted from blood, obtained in a trial of the OX40 agonist ivuxolimab. Receptor source: an adult with an advanced solid tumor such as melanoma, head and neck, liver or kidney cancer.

This clone is a singleton in its sample. Here the CDR3 reads CASSADRSYEQYF. The CDR3 DNA reads as TGTGCCAGCAGTGCGGACAGAAGTTACGAGCAGTACTTC. This sequence joins TRBV9 and TRBJ2-7, with D maybe TRBD1 (6 bases). The CDR3 runs to 13 residues. Germline CDR1 SGDLS, CDR2 YYNGEE. V was shortened by 5 bases and J by 4 bases, with 13 bases between the two germline ends.

The V call is TRBV18, the J call TRBJ2-7; D may be TRBD1 (6 bases). Germline CDR1 KGHSH, CDR2 LQKENI. This CDR3 region has 17 residues. Trimming left V 5 bases short and J 3 bases short, with 23 bases between. CDR3 DNA: TGTGCCAGCTCAATTGGACAGTCAATCCGGAAGGGCTACGAGCAGTACTTC. Translated: CASSIGQSIRKGYEQYF.

The chain joins TRBV9 to TRBJ2-7; 7 bases align to TRBD1. J was trimmed by 4 bases and V by 5 bases; bases with no gene match: 6. CDR3 length equals 13 residues. CDR1 is SGDLS and CDR2 is YYNGEE in the germline V gene. CDR3 sequence reads: CASRGTAAYEQYF. The CDR3 DNA is TGTGCCAGCAGGGGGACAGCGGCATACGAGCAGTACTTC.

V usage is TRBV5-1 and J usage is TRBJ2-7; 10 bases match TRBD1. After removal of 4 bases from V and 2 bases from J, the junction contained 3 bases not matched to a gene. Germline-derived CDR1 and CDR2 are SGHRS and YFSETQ. This CDR3 comprises 14 residues. CDR3 DNA sequence: TGCGCCAGCAGCCCGGGACAGGGGCCCTACGAGCAGTACTTC. Translated, it gives CASSPGQGPYEQYF.

The V gene is TRBV11-2, the J gene TRBJ1-1; 8 nucleotides match TRBD1. The ends lost 2 bases at V and 7 bases at J; junction bases unmatched: 0. Germline-derived CDR1 and CDR2 are SGHAT and FQNNGV. This CDR3 region has 12 residues. CDR3 DNA: TGTGCCAGCAGCTTAACAGGGGGTGAAGCTTTCTTT. Amino acids: CASSLTGGEAFF.

The rearrangement joins TRBV7-9 to TRBJ1-1; 7 bases match TRBD1. The CDR3 loop spans 19 amino acids. Germline V gene data show CDR1 as SEHNR and CDR2 as FQNEAQ (reference sequence). The V and J ends lost 5 bases and 3 bases, in that order; junction bases with no gene match: 21. The CDR3 sequence is CASSVFFPGRQGRDTEAFF. The CDR3, as DNA: TGTGCCAGCAGCGTATTCTTTCCCGGTAGACAGGGAAGGGACACTGAAGCTTTCTTT.

The chain couples TRBV29-1 to TRBJ1-2; 8 nucleotides align to TRBD1. Trimming took 6 bases from V and 4 from J; bases not matched to a gene: 7. Germline CDR1 SQVTM, CDR2 ANQGSEA. CDR3 length: 13 amino acids. CDR3 in DNA: TGCAGCGTACGACAGGGGCAAGGCTATGGCTACACCTTC. It encodes CSVRQGQGYGYTF.

CDR3 residues: CSTLAGVNNEQFF. DNA for the CDR3: TGCAGCACACTAGCGGGAGTCAACAATGAGCAGTTCTTC. The chain employs TRBV29-1 and TRBJ2-1; TRBD2 matches at 11 bases. The CDR3 totals 13 residues. Germline V gene data show CDR1 as SQVTM and CDR2 as ANQGSEA. Trimming at V came to 8 bases and at J to 5 bases, leaving 5 bases not matched to a gene.

To note about this clone: This sample includes further DNA sequences coding for the same CDR3. The V and J genes are TRBV7-9 and TRBJ1-1; TRBD1 is a possible D gene (5 bases). The CDR3 runs 13 residues. Germline values: CDR1 SEHNR, CDR2 FQNEAQ (reference sequence). V lost 3 bases to trimming and J lost 2 bases, with 7 bases between them. DNA for the CDR3: TGTGCCAGCAGCTTTCAGGGTAACACTGAAGCTTTCTTT. Amino acids: CASSFQGNTEAFF. Using reference TRBV7-9 and TRBJ1-1 for the parts outside the CDR3, the full variable domain is DTGVSQNPRHKITKRGQNVTFRCDPISEHNRLYWYRQTLGQGPEFLTYFQNEAQLEKSRLLSDRFSAERPKGSFSTLEIQRTEQGDSAMYLCASSFQGNTEAFFGQGTRLTVV.

V gene TRBV19 combines with J gene TRBJ2-1, with D unresolved. V lost 4 bases to trimming and J lost 7 bases, with 14 bases between them. The CDR3 runs 14 residues. Germline CDR1 reads LNHDA; CDR2 reads SQIVND (reference sequence). Here the CDR3 reads CASSRTGGVNEQFF. The CDR3 region has the DNA TGTGCCAGTAGTAGGACGGGTGGGGTAAATGAGCAGTTCTTC.

This rearrangement joins TRBV14 to TRBJ1-2; no clear D. The CDR3 loop spans 16 amino acids. V was trimmed by 1 base and J by 0 bases, leaving 12 bases between them. CDR1 and CDR2 from the germline V gene are SGHDN and FVKESK. The CDR3 region is CASSQAGPNPNYGYTF. Here the CDR3 DNA reads TGTGCCAGCAGCCAAGCCGGGCCTAATCCTAACTATGGCTACACCTTC.

V gene TRBV11-2 combines with J gene TRBJ2-2; weak D call: TRBD2 (6 bases). Germline V lookup: CDR1 SGHAT, CDR2 FQNNGV. The CDR3 is 15 amino acids. Between the trimmed V and J ends, which lost 5 bases and 3 bases, there was a span of 13 bases. The CDR3 DNA sequence: TGTGCCAGCAGCCCGTGGAGGGTAGACACCGGGGAGCTGTTTTTT. Amino acids: CASSPWRVDTGELFF.

The chain combines TRBV28 with TRBJ2-2, with no clear D. The V and J ends lost 5 bases and 15 bases respectively, with 16 bases between them. Looked up from germline, CDR1 is MDHEN and CDR2 is SYDVKM. CDR3 length: 12 residues. CDR3: CASSLSRPLLFF. CDR3 coding DNA: TGTGCCAGCAGTCTGTCCCGCCCTTTGTTGTTTTTT.

As to this clone: Additional DNA sequences in this sample encode the identical CDR3. The chain couples TRBV11-2 to TRBJ1-1; D call uncertain. Between the trimmed V and J ends, which lost 6 bases and 2 bases, there was a span of 4 bases. This CDR3 contains 11 residues. Per germline, CDR1 SGHAT and CDR2 FQNNGV. The CDR3 region is CASSLNTEAFF. The CDR3 DNA reads TGTGCCAGCAGTCTCAACACTGAAGCTTTCTTT.

This clone came up a few times. The rearrangement links TRBV2 to TRBJ1-5; D ambiguous. The ends were cut back, 1 base at V and 9 bases at J, with 13 bases in the middle. The CDR3 is 14 amino acids. Germline CDR1 and CDR2: SNHLY and FYNNEI. CDR3 coding DNA: TGTGCCAGCAGTGAAGAAGGACGGTTTCGGCCCCAGCATTTT. Residues: CASSEEGRFRPQHF.

This chain joins TRBV5-4 and TRBJ1-1, with TRBD1 as a possible D gene (6 bases). CDR1 is SGHNT, CDR2 YYREEE, per germline (reference sequence). The CDR3 has 15 amino acids. Trimming shortened V by 3 bases and J by 4 bases, and 16 bases separated the two germline ends. The chain's CDR3 is CASSSTEQGFTEAFF. The CDR3 region has the DNA TGTGCCAGCAGCTCGACGGAACAGGGTTTCACTGAAGCTTTCTTT. Full variable domain (outside the CDR3, taken from reference TRBV5-4 and TRBJ1-1): ETGVTQSPTHLIKTRGQQVTLRCSSQSGHNTVSWYQQALGQGPQFIFQYYREEENGRGNFPPRFSGLQFPNYSSELNVNALELDDSALYLCASSSTEQGFTEAFFGQGTRLTVV.

The CDR3 DNA reads TGTGCCAGCAGCCCCGCGTGGGGGGACCAAGAGACCCAGTACTTC. Translated, it gives CASSPAWGDQETQYF. This chain uses TRBV9 with TRBJ2-5; tentative D call: TRBD2 (6 bases). Germline V gene sequence: CDR1 SGDLS, CDR2 YYNGEE. Trimming removed 4 bases at V and 0 bases at J, with 13 bases between. The CDR3 is 15 residues long.

The chain combines TRBV5-1 with TRBJ2-1; possibly TRBD1 or TRBD2 for D (5 bases each). Per germline, CDR1 SGHRS and CDR2 YFSETQ. Trimming left V 1 base short and J 2 bases short, with 10 bases between. The CDR3 loop spans 15 amino acids. CDR3 in amino acids: CASSLYGDPYNEQFF. In DNA, the CDR3 is TGCGCCAGCAGCTTGTACGGGGACCCCTACAATGAGCAGTTCTTC.

The chain combines TRBV27 with TRBJ1-1; 9 nucleotides agree with TRBD1. The CDR3 sequence is 14 residues long. Germline V gene data show CDR1 as MNHEY and CDR2 as SMNVEV (reference sequence). The V and J ends lost 6 bases and 5 bases, in that order; junction bases with no gene match: 7. CDR3 residues: CASSPKTGGTEAFF. The CDR3 DNA follows: TGTGCCAGCAGCCCAAAGACAGGGGGGACTGAAGCTTTCTTT.

The J gene is TRBJ2-1, the V gene TRBV5-1; no definite D call. The V and J ends lost 0 bases and 3 bases respectively, with 10 bases between them. Germline loops: CDR1 SGHRS, CDR2 YFSETQ. This CDR3 region has 15 residues. CDR3 residues: CASSLGGGNYNEQFF. DNA for the CDR3: TGCGCCAGCAGCTTGGGCGGCGGAAACTACAATGAGCAGTTCTTC.

The gene calls are TRBV7-2 and TRBJ2-7, with 9 bases aligning to TRBD1. The CDR3 sequence is 16 residues long. Germline CDR1 SGHTA, CDR2 FQGNSA. Unmatched junction bases numbered 8, after V lost 2 bases and J lost 3 bases. The CDR3 protein is CASSLTGQGFLYEQYF. Here the CDR3 DNA reads TGTGCCAGCAGCTTAACGGGACAGGGATTCCTCTACGAGCAGTACTTC. Full variable domain (rest looked up from reference TRBV7-2 and TRBJ2-7): GAGVSQSPSNKVTEKGKDVELRCDPISGHTALYWYRQSLGQGLEFLIYFQGNSAPDKSGLPSDRFSAERTGGSVSTLTIQRTQQEDSAVYLCASSLTGQGFLYEQYFGPGTRLTVT.

This clone appeared a single time. The rearrangement joins TRBV4-3 to TRBJ1-3; D remains unclear. There are 15 residues in the CDR3. Trimming took 2 bases from V and 0 from J, leaving 8 bases between them. CDR1 is LGHNA and CDR2 is YSLEER in the germline V gene. Written as DNA, the CDR3 is TGCGCCAGCAGCCAACAGGCTAGCTCTGGAAACACCATATATTTT. Encoded protein: CASSQQASSGNTIYF.

This chain uses TRBV4-1 with TRBJ1-2, with 10 positions matching TRBD1. V dropped 3 bases and J dropped 2; count of bases not matched to a gene: 3. The germline V gene has CDR1 MGHRA and CDR2 YSYEKL. The CDR3 loop spans 15 amino acids. CDR3 in DNA: TGCGCCAGCAGCCAGACGACAGGGGGCAACTATGGCTACACCTTC. This sequence encodes CASSQTTGGNYGYTF.

The chain carries TRBV27 and TRBJ1-1; TRBD1 is a possible D gene (5 bases). The CDR3 extends over 15 amino acids. Germline CDR1 is MNHEY and CDR2 is SMNVEV (reference sequence). V was trimmed by 1 base and J by 4 bases, leaving 13 bases between them. CDR3 in amino acids: CASSLWGSGVTEAFF. The CDR3 DNA is TGTGCCAGCAGTTTATGGGGGTCTGGGGTCACTGAAGCTTTCTTT.

J is TRBJ1-4 and V is TRBV4-3; D not certain. Trimming took 0 bases from V and 8 from J, leaving 7 bases between them. The CDR3 is made up of 13 amino acids. Germline assignment: CDR1 LGHNA and CDR2 YSLEER. The CDR3 loop is CASSQDLGEKLFF. The CDR3 DNA reads as TGCGCCAGCAGCCAAGATCTTGGCGAAAAACTGTTTTTT.

The V gene is TRBV6-4, the J gene TRBJ2-7; D uncertain. Germline CDR1 and CDR2: MRHNA and SNTAGT. Trimming pared 5 bases from V and 0 bases from J, leaving 5 bases between. This CDR3 has 12 amino acids. CDR3 bases: TGTGCCAGCAGTTCGGCCTCCTACGAGCAGTACTTC. Translation: CASSSASYEQYF.

J is TRBJ1-1 and V is TRBV7-9; weak D call: TRBD1 (6 bases). Germline V lookup: CDR1 SEHNR, CDR2 FQNEAQ (reference sequence). V was cut by 5 bases and J by 1 base, with 14 bases left in between. The CDR3 has 15 amino acids. The CDR3 spells CASSDRDTENTEAFF. The CDR3 bases are TGTGCCAGCAGCGACCGGGACACCGAGAACACTGAAGCTTTCTTT.

The chain employs TRBV11-2 and TRBJ2-5; D may be TRBD1 or TRBD2 (6 bases each). The CDR3 has 15 residues. Trimming cost V 0 bases and J 2 bases, with 10 bases left between them. The germline gives CDR1 SGHAT, CDR2 FQNNGV. CDR3: CASSLDTGAQETQYF. The CDR3 nucleotides are TGTGCCAGCAGCTTAGATACGGGGGCGCAAGAGACCCAGTACTTC.

The table lists this clone with a count of one. CDR3 region: CASSQLGPSYEQYF. The DNA for the CDR3 is TGTGCCAGCAGCCAACTCGGGCCTTCCTACGAGCAGTACTTC. The chain joins TRBV7-8 to TRBJ2-7; D is unresolved. Trimming cost V 5 bases and J 1 base, with 12 bases left between them. This CDR3 is built from 14 residues. Germline V gene sequence: CDR1 SGHVS, CDR2 FQNEAQ.